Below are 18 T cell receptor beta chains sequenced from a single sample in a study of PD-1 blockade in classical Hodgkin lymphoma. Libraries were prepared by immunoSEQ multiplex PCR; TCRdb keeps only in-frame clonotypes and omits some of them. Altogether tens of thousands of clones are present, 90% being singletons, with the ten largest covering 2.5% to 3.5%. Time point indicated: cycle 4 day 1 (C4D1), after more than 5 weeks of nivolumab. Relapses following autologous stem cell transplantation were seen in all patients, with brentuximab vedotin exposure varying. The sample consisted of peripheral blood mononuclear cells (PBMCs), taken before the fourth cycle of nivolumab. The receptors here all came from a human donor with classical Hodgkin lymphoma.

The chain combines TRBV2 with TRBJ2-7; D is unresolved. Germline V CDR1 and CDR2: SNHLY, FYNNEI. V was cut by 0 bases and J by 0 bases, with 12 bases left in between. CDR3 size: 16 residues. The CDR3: CASSEALVRSSYEQYF. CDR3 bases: TGTGCCAGCAGTGAAGCGCTTGTCAGGAGCTCCTACGAGCAGTACTTC.

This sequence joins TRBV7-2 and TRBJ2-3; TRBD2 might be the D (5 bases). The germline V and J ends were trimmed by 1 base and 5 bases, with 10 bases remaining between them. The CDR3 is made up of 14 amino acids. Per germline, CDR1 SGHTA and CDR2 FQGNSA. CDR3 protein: CASSLEMAGDTQYF. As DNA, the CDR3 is TGTGCCAGCAGCTTAGAAATGGCGGGAGATACGCAGTATTTT.

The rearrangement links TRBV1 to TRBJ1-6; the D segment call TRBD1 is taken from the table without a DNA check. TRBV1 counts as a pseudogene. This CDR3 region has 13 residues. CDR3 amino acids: CTSRRDRNSPLHF. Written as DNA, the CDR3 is TGCACCAGCCGACGGGACAGGAATTCACCCCTCCACTTT.

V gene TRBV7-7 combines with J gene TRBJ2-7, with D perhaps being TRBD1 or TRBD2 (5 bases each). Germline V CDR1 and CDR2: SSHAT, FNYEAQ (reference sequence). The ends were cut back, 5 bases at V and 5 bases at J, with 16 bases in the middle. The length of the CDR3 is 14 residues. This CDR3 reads CASSIGTSHNEQYF. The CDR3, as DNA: TGTGCCAGCAGCATCGGGACCTCACATAACGAGCAGTACTTC.

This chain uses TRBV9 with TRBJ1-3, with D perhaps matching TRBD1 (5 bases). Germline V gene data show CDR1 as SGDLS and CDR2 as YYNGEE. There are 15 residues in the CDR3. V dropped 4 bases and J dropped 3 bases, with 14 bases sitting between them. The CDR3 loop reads CASSPDRNLGNTIYF. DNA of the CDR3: TGTGCCAGCAGCCCCGACAGAAATCTTGGAAACACCATATATTTT.

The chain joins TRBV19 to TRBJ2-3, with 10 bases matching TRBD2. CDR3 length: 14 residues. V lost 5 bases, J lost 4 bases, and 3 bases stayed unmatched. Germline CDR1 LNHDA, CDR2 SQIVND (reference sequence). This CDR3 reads CASSWGLASDTQYF. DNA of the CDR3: TGTGCCAGTAGTTGGGGACTAGCGTCAGATACGCAGTATTTT. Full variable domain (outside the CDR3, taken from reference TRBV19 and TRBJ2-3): DGGITQSPKYLFRKEGQNVTLSCEQNLNHDAMYWYRQDPGQGLRLIYYSQIVNDFQKGDIAEGYSVSREKKESFPLTVTSAQKNPTAFYLCASSWGLASDTQYFGPGTRLTVL.

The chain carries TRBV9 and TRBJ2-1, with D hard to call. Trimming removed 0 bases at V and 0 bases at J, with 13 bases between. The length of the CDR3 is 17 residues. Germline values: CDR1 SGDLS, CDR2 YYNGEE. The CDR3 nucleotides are TGTGCCAGCAGCGTAGGAGGCCGTGTAAGCTCCTACAATGAGCAGTTCTTC. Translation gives CASSVGGRVSSYNEQFF. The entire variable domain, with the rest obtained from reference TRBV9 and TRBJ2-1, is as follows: DSGVTQTPKHLITATGQRVTLRCSPRSGDLSVYWYQQSLDQGLQFLIQYYNGEERAKGNILERFSAQQFPDLHSELNLSSLELGDSALYFCASSVGGRVSSYNEQFFGPGTRLTVL.

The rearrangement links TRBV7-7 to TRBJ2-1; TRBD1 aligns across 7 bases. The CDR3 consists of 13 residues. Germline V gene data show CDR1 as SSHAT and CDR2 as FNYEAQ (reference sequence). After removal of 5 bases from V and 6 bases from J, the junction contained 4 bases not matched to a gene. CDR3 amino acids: CASSLGQVNEQFF. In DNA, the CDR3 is TGTGCCAGCAGCCTCGGACAGGTCAATGAGCAGTTCTTC. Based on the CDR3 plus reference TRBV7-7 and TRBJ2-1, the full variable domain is GAGVSQSPRYKVTKRGQDVTLRCDPISSHATLYWYQQALGQGPEFLTYFNYEAQPDKSGLPSDRFSAERPEGSISTLTIQRTEQRDSAMYRCASSLGQVNEQFFGPGTRLTVL.

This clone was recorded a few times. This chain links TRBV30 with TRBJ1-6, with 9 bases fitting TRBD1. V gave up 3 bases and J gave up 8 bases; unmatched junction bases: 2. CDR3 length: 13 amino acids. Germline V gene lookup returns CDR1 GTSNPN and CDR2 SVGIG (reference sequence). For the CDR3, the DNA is TGTGCCTGGAGACAGGGGGCGGATTCACCCCTCCACTTT. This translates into CAWRQGADSPLHF.

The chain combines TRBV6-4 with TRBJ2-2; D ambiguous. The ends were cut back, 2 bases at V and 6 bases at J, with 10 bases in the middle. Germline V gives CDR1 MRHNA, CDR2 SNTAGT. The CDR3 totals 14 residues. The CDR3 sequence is CASSDQPAAGELFF. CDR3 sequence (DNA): TGTGCCAGCAGTGACCAACCGGCGGCCGGGGAGCTGTTTTTT.

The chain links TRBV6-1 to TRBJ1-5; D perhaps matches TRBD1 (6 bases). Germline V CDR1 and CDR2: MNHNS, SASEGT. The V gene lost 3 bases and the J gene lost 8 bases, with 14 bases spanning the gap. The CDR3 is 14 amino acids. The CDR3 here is CASSDGRGFEPQHF. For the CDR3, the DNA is TGTGCCAGCAGTGATGGGAGGGGGTTTGAGCCCCAGCATTTT.

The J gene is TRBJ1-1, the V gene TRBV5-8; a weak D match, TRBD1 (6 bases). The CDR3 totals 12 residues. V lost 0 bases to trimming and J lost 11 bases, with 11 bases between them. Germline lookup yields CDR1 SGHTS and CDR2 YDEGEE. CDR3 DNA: TGTGCCAGCAGCTTGGGGGGGCAATGGGCTTTCTTT. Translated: CASSLGGQWAFF. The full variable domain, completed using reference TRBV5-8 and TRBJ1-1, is EAGVTQSPTHLIKTRGQQATLRCSPISGHTSVYWYQQALGLGLQFLLWYDEGEERNRGNFPPRFSGRQFPNYSSELNVNALELEDSALYLCASSLGGQWAFFGQGTRLTVV.

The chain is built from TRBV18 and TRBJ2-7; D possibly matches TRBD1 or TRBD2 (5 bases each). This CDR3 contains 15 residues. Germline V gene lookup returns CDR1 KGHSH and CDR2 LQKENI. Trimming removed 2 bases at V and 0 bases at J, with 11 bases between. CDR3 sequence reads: CASSPLGVGSYEQYF. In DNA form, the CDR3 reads TGTGCCAGCTCACCATTGGGGGTTGGCTCCTACGAGCAGTACTTC.

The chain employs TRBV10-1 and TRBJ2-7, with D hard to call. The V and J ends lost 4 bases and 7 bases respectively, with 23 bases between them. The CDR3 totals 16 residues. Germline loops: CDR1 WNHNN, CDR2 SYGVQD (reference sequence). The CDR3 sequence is CASSAPVASLEEEQYF. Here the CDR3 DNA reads TGCGCCAGCAGTGCCCCAGTCGCCAGCCTCGAGGAGGAGCAGTACTTC.

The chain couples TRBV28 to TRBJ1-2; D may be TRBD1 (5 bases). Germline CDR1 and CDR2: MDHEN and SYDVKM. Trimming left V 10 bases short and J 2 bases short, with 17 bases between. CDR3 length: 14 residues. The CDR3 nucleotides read TGTGCCACTAAAAGTGGGGACGACAACTATGGCTACACCTTC. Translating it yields CATKSGDDNYGYTF.

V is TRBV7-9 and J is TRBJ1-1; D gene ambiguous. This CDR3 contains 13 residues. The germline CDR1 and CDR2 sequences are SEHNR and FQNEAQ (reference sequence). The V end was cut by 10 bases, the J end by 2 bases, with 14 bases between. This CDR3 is CATVGSGNTEAFF. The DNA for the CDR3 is TGTGCCACCGTCGGGTCTGGTAACACTGAAGCTTTCTTT.

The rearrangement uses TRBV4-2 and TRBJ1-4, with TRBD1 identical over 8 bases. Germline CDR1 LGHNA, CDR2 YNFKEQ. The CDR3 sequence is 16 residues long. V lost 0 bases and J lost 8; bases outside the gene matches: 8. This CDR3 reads CASSQDTGQAHEKLFF. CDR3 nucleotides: TGTGCCAGCAGCCAAGATACGGGACAGGCACACGAAAAACTGTTTTTT.

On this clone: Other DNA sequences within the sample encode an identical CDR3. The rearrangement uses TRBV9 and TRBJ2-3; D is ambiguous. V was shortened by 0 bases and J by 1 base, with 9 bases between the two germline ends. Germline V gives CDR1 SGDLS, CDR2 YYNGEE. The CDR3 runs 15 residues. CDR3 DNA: TGTGCCAGCAGCGTAGACGGTGAGGGCACAGATACGCAGTATTTT. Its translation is CASSVDGEGTDTQYF.